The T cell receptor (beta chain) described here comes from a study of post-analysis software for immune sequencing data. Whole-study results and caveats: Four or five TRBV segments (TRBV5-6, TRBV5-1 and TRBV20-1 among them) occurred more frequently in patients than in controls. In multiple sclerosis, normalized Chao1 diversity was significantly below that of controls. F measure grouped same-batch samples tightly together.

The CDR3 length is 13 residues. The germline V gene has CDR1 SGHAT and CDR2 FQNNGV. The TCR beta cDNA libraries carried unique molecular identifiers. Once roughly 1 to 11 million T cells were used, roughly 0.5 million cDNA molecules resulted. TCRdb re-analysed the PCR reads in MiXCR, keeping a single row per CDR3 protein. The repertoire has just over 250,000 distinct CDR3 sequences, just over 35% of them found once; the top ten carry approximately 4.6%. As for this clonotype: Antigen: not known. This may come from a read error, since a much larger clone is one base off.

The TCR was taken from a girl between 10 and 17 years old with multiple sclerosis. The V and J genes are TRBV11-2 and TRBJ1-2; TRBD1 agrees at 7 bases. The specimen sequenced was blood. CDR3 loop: CTSSPQGFYGYTF. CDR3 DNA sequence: TGTACCAGCAGTCCACAGGGGTTCTATGGCTACACCTTC. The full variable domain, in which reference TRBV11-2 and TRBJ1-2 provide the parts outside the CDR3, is EAGVAQSPRYKIIEKRQSVAFWCNPISGHATLYWYQQILGQGPKLLIQFQNNGVVDDSQLPKDRFSAERLKGVDSTLKIQPAKLEDSAVYLCTSSPQGFYGYTFGSGTRLTVV.